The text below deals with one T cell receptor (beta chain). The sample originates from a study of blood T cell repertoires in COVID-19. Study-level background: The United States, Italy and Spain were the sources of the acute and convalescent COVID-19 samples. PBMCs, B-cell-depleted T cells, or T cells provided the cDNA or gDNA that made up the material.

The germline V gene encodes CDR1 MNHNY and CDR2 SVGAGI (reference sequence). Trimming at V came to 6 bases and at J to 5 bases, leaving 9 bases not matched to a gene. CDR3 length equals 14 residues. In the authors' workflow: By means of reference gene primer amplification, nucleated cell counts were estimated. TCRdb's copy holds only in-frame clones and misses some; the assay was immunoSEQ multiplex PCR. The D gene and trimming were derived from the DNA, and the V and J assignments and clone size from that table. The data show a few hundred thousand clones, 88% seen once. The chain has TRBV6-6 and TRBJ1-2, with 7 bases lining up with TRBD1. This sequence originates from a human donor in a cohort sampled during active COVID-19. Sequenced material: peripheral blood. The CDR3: CASSLSGTEYGYTF. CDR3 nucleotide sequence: TGTGCCAGCAGCCTTTCCGGGACAGAGTATGGCTACACCTTC.